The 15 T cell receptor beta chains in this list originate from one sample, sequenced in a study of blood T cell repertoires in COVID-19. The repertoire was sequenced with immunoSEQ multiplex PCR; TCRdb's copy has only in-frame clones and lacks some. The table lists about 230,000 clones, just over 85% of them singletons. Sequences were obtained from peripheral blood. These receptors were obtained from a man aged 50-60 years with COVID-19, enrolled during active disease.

For the CDR3, the DNA is TGTGCCATCAGCGCAGGGCCCGCTGAAGCTTTCTTT. Protein product: CAISAGPAEAFF. The chain employs TRBV10-3 and TRBJ1-1; D is perhaps TRBD1 (5 bases). Per germline, CDR1 ENHRY and CDR2 SYGVKD. The ends were cut back, 6 bases at V and 6 bases at J, with 11 bases in the middle. This CDR3 is 12 amino acids long.

This CDR3 is CASSLRGGGRENIQYF. The CDR3 DNA sequence: TGCGCCAGCAGCTTGCGGGGAGGAGGCAGAGAAAACATTCAGTACTTC. The chain uses TRBV5-1 and TRBJ2-4, with D possibly being TRBD2 (6 bases). This CDR3 spans 16 amino acids. V lost 1 base and J lost 5, with 16 bases in between. Germline loops: CDR1 SGHRS, CDR2 YFSETQ.

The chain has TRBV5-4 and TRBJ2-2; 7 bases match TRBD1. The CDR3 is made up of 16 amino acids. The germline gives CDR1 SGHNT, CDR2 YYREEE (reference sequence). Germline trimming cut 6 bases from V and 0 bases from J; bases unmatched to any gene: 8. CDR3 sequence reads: CASTARQGANTGELFF. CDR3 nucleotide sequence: TGTGCCAGCACAGCGCGGCAGGGGGCGAACACCGGGGAGCTGTTTTTT.

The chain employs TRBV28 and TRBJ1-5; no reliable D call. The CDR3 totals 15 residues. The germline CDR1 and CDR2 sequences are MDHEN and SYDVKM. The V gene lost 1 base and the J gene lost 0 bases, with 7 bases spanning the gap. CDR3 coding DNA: TGTGCCAGCAGTTTATACAAGTATAGCAATCAGCCCCAGCATTTT. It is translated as CASSLYKYSNQPQHF.

The CDR3 bases are TGTGCCAGCAGCCAAGGACAGGGTCCGAACACTGAAGCTTTCTTT. It encodes CASSQGQGPNTEAFF. The V and J genes are TRBV3-1 (or the pseudogene TRBV3-2) and TRBJ1-1; 7 bases line up with TRBD1. CDR1 is LGHDT and CDR2 is YNNKEL in the germline V gene (reference sequence). V lost 1 base, J lost 1 base, and 3 bases stayed unmatched. The CDR3 spans 15 residues.

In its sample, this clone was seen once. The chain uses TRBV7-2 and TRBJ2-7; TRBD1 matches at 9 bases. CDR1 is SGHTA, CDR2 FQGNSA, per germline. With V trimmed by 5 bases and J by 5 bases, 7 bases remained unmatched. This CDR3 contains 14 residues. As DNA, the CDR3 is TGTGCCAGCAGCCCCGGGACAGGGAACGACGAGCAGTACTTC. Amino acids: CASSPGTGNDEQYF. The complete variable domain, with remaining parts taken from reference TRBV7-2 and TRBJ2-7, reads GAGVSQSPSNKVTEKGKDVELRCDPISGHTALYWYRQSLGQGLEFLIYFQGNSAPDKSGLPSDRFSAERTGGSVSTLTIQRTQQEDSAVYLCASSPGTGNDEQYFGPGTRLTVT.

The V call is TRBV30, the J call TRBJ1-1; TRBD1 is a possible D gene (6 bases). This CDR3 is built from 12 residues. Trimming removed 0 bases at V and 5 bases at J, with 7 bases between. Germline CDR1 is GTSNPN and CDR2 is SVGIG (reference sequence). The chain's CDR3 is CAWSVGGTEAFF. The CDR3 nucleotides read TGTGCCTGGAGTGTAGGGGGTACTGAAGCTTTCTTT. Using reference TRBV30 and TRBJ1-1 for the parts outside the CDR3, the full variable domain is SQTIHQWPATLVQPVGSPLSLECTVEGTSNPNLYWYRQAAGRGLQLLFYSVGIGQISSEVPQNLSASRPQDRQFILSSKKLLLSDSGFYLCAWSVGGTEAFFGQGTRLTVV.

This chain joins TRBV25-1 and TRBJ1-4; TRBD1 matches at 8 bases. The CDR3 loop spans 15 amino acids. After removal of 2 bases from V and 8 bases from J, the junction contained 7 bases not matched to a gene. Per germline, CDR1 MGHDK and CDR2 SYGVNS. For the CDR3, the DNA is TGTGCCAGCAGTGAAAGTTCGACAGGGGAAGAAAAACTGTTTTTT. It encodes CASSESSTGEEKLFF.

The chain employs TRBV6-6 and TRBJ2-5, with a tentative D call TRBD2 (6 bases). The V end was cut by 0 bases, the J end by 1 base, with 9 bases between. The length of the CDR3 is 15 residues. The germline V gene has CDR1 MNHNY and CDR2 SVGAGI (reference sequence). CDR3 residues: CASSYSGTSQETQYF. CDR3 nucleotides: TGTGCCAGCAGTTACTCCGGGACTTCCCAAGAGACCCAGTACTTC.

CDR3 region: CASSPWTGASPLHF. The CDR3 DNA is TGTGCCAGCAGTCCCTGGACAGGGGCTTCACCCCTCCACTTT. The V and J genes are TRBV6-5 and TRBJ1-6; 9 nucleotides align to TRBD1. The germline V gene has CDR1 MNHEY and CDR2 SVGAGI. The CDR3 is 14 amino acids. With 5 bases clipped from V and 9 bases from J, the junction kept 5 bases outside the gene matches.

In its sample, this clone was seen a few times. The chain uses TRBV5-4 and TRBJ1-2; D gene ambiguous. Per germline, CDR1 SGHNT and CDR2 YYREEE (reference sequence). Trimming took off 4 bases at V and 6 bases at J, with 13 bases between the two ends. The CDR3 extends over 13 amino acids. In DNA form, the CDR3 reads TGTGCCAGCAGCCTACCTTCCCAGGATGGCTACACCTTC. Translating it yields CASSLPSQDGYTF.

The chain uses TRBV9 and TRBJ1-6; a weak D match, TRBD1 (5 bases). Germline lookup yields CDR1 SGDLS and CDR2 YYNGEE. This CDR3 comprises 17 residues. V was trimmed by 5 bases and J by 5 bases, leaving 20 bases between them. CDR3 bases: TGTGCCAGCAGTCCCAGGAGGAGGGGAGGCAATAATTCACCCCTCCACTTT. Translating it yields CASSPRRRGGNNSPLHF.

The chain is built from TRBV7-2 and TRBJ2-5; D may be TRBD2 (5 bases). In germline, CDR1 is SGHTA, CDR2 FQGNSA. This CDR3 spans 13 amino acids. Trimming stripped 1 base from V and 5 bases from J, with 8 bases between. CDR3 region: CASSLGGFETQYF. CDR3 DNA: TGTGCCAGCAGCTTAGGAGGGTTTGAGACCCAGTACTTC.

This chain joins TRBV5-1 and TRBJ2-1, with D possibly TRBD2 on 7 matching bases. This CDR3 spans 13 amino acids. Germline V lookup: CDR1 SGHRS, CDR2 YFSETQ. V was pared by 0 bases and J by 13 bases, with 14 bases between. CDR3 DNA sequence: TGCGCCAGCAGCTTGGCCGACGGGGGGCCTCAGTTCTTC. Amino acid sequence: CASSLADGGPQFF. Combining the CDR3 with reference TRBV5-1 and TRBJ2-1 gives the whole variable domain KAGVTQTPRYLIKTRGQQVTLSCSPISGHRSVSWYQQTPGQGLQFLFEYFSETQRNKGNFPGRFSGRQFSNSRSEMNVSTLELGDSALYLCASSLADGGPQFFGPGTRLTVL.

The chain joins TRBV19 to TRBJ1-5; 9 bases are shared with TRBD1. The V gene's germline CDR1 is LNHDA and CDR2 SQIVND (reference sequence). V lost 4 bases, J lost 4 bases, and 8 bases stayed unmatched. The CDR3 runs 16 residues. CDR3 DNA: TGTGCCAGTAGTACAGGCCGCGGGACAGGGAATCAGCCCCAGCATTTT. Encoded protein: CASSTGRGTGNQPQHF.